Below are 7 T cell receptor beta chains sequenced from a single sample in a study of shared clonotypes between healthy human individuals. Sequencing was performed with immunoSEQ multiplex PCR; in TCRdb, only in-frame clones are kept and a portion is missing. There are 490,000 or so clones in the sample; 60% to 85% occur only once, and 10% to 15% lies in the top ten. Specimen: PBMCs. These receptors originate from a woman aged 40 to 55 in good health. Some clones in this sample may be carry-over from other donors' samples.

With regard to this clone: The sample contains more than one DNA sequence encoding this CDR3. This chain uses TRBV7-3 with TRBJ2-6; D is undetermined. The CDR3 consists of 15 residues. Germline lookup yields CDR1 SGHTA and CDR2 FQGTGA. The V end lost 0 bases, the J end lost 1 base, and 4 bases lay between the germline ends. The CDR3 is CASSLTGSGANVLTF. The CDR3 bases are TGTGCCAGCAGCTTAACAGGTTCTGGGGCCAACGTCCTGACTTTC.

The V call is TRBV7-2, the J call TRBJ2-7, with TRBD2 identical over 9 bases. CDR3 length: 15 amino acids. The trim removed 1 base at V and 1 base at J, leaving 2 bases unmatched. Germline loops: CDR1 SGHTA, CDR2 FQGNSA. CDR3 residues: CASSLVAGESYEQYF. The CDR3 DNA reads TGTGCCAGCAGCTTAGTAGCGGGAGAGTCCTACGAGCAGTACTTC.

There are many counts of this clone. The gene calls are TRBV28 and TRBJ2-7; 10 nucleotides align to TRBD1. The CDR3 contains 13 residues. V shed 10 bases and J 4 bases; nucleotides not matched to a gene: 7. Germline CDR1 MDHEN, CDR2 SYDVKM. The chain's CDR3 is CATSTGGLYEQYF. The CDR3 DNA reads TGTGCCACCTCGACAGGGGGCTTGTACGAGCAGTACTTC.

The rearrangement links TRBV6-6 to TRBJ2-1, with TRBD2 matching 8 bases. Germline values: CDR1 MNHNY, CDR2 SVGAGI (reference sequence). V trimming: 6 bases; J trimming: 2 bases; junction bases outside the gene matches: 6. The CDR3 length is 15 residues. CDR3 in DNA: TGTGCCAGCAGCAAAACTAGCGGCACCTACAATGAGCAGTTCTTC. Residues: CASSKTSGTYNEQFF.

In the case of this clone: This same CDR3 is encoded by further DNA sequences in the sample. The chain carries TRBV7-3 and TRBJ1-1, with D possibly being TRBD1 (6 bases). Between the trimmed V and J ends, which lost 1 base and 0 bases, there was a span of 21 bases. The CDR3 has 19 residues. Germline loops: CDR1 SGHTA, CDR2 FQGTGA. CDR3 residues: CASSLIPQRGLSVNTEAFF. The CDR3 bases are TGTGCCAGCAGCTTAATTCCCCAACGGGGGCTCTCGGTGAACACTGAAGCTTTCTTT.

This clone was detected only once. The V gene is TRBV7-2, the J gene TRBJ2-7, with D unresolved. Germline V gene sequence: CDR1 SGHTA, CDR2 FQGNSA. V lost 4 bases to trimming and J lost 4 bases, with 17 bases between them. This CDR3 has 15 residues. Here the CDR3 DNA reads TGTGCCAGCAGCTCTACCCGGCTGTCGGTTTACGAGCAGTACTTC. It specifies CASSSTRLSVYEQYF.

This sequence joins TRBV6-1 and TRBJ2-7, with 9 bases matching TRBD2. The germline V gene encodes CDR1 MNHNS and CDR2 SASEGT. The trim removed 6 bases at V and 5 bases at J, leaving 2 bases unmatched. The CDR3 contains 12 residues. CDR3 sequence (DNA): TGTGCCAGCAGACGACTAGCGGACGAGCAGTACTTC. Encoded protein: CASRRLADEQYF.